This T cell receptor (beta chain) is drawn from a study of TIL therapy for anti-PD-1-resistant metastatic lung cancer. For the study at large: Median tumor mutation burden was approximately 1.5 mutations per megabase.

Sequencing used immunoSEQ v3. Each library reached some 2 million read pairs, or roughly 5-6 million at deep level. Sequencing used immunoSEQ multiplex PCR; TCRdb keeps in-frame clones, though not all of them. The table lists tens of thousands of clones, 79% of them singletons, with 4% to 6% in the top ten. Time point of the sample: pre-treatment sample, taken before nivolumab and TIL therapy. The germline V gene has CDR1 SGHRS and CDR2 YFSETQ. Trimming removed 0 bases from V and 3 bases from J, with 7 bases in between. This CDR3 spans 14 amino acids. The chain has TRBV5-1 and TRBJ1-5; the D gene is possibly TRBD1 (5 bases). The TCR was taken from a woman aged 30-85 years with non-small cell lung cancer. The sequencing used blood, collected at baseline. CDR3 region: CASSLEGDNQPQHF. For the CDR3, the DNA is TGCGCCAGCAGCTTGGAAGGGGACAATCAGCCCCAGCATTTT.